This passage covers 9 T cell receptor beta chains from one sample sequenced in a study of blood T cells in healthy people across ages. For the second PCR, which ran for about 6 to 12 cycles, a sample-barcoded 5' primer and a J-beta primer mix were used. TCRdb passed the 5' RACE reads through MiXCR, listing each CDR3 protein once. The table lists 550,000 to 650,000 distinct CDR3 sequences, about 30% of them singletons. The sequenced sample consisted of blood. These receptors were taken from a woman of 80 years or more in good health.

As to this clonotype: It may be a read error: a sequence one base away is much more abundant. The chain is built from TRBV27 and TRBJ2-3; D remains ambiguous. This CDR3 comprises 14 residues. V lost 3 bases and J 1 base, leaving 8 bases between the germline ends. CDR1 and CDR2 (germline): MNHEY, SMNVEV (reference sequence). The CDR3 DNA sequence: TGTGCCAGCAGTTTTCGGTGCGGCACAGATACGCAGTATTTT. Amino acid sequence: CASSFRCGTDTQYF.

This clonotype was seen just once. The rearrangement links TRBV6-1 to TRBJ2-3; D might be TRBD2 (5 bases). V gave up 10 bases and J gave up 3 bases, with 14 bases separating them. Germline CDR1 and CDR2: MNHNS and SASEGT. The CDR3 runs to 13 residues. The CDR3 DNA follows: TGTGCCATCTCGAGTAGAGGGACAGATACGCAGTATTTT. Encoded protein: CAISSRGTDTQYF.

The sample holds a few counts of this clonotype. Since a much larger clone is just one base distant, this may be a read error. The chain has TRBV14 and TRBJ2-7; 9 nucleotides align to TRBD2. The V gene's germline CDR1 is SGHDN and CDR2 FVKESK. V was clipped by 4 bases and J by 7 bases; unmatched bases: 11. The CDR3 contains 15 residues. CDR3 loop: CASSRVAGVSYEQYF. DNA for the CDR3: TGTGCCAGCAGCCGCGTAGCGGGGGTTAGCTATGAGCAGTACTTC.

This clonotype has ten or more counts. The chain employs TRBV7-9 and TRBJ2-1; no reliable D call. This CDR3 comprises 14 residues. Germline lookup yields CDR1 SEHNR and CDR2 FQNEAQ (reference sequence). Trimming left V 1 base short and J 5 bases short, with 9 bases between. CDR3 region: CASSLGLRHNEQFF. DNA of the CDR3: TGTGCCAGCAGCTTAGGACTGCGACACAATGAGCAGTTCTTC. Combining the CDR3 with reference TRBV7-9 and TRBJ2-1 gives the whole variable domain DTGVSQNPRHKITKRGQNVTFRCDPISEHNRLYWYRQTLGQGPEFLTYFQNEAQLEKSRLLSDRFSAERPKGSFSTLEIQRTEQGDSAMYLCASSLGLRHNEQFFGPGTRLTVL.

This clonotype has a count of ten or more. V and J are TRBV6-1 and TRBJ2-7; D perhaps matches TRBD2 (6 bases). From germline, CDR1 is MNHNS and CDR2 SASEGT. The V end lost 3 bases, the J end lost 6 bases, and 15 bases lay between the germline ends. The CDR3 covers 14 residues. The CDR3 DNA reads TGTGCCAGCAGTGACCTAAGGAGGGGAGGCGAGCAGTACTTC. Its translation: CASSDLRRGGEQYF.

This clonotype was observed a single time. The chain carries TRBV6-2 or TRBV6-3 and TRBJ2-1; 9 bases match TRBD2. The CDR3 extends over 15 amino acids. Germline CDR1 MNHEY, CDR2 SVGEGT. V lost 6 bases, J lost 2 bases, and 5 bases stayed unmatched. In nucleotides, the CDR3 is TGTGCCAGCAGAAGACTAGCGGCCCCCTACAATGAGCAGTTCTTC. It codes for CASRRLAAPYNEQFF.

This clonotype came up many times. DNA for the CDR3: TGTGCCAGCAGCTTAGCCCCCAGGGCACAGCCCCAGCATTTT. The encoded protein is CASSLAPRAQPQHF. The V gene is TRBV7-8, the J gene TRBJ1-5; tentative D call: TRBD1 (5 bases). The germline V gene encodes CDR1 SGHVS and CDR2 FQNEAQ. Trimming removed 0 bases at V and 7 bases at J, with 10 bases between. CDR3 length equals 14 residues.

This clonotype was seen ten or more times. The gene calls are TRBV29-1 and TRBJ2-3; 8 bases map to TRBD2. This CDR3 has 12 residues. CDR1 and CDR2 (germline): SQVTM, ANQGSEA. This CDR3 reads CRSPGRADTQYF. The CDR3 DNA reads TGCAGATCCCCCGGGAGGGCAGATACGCAGTATTTT.

As regards this clonotype: One base away lies a much larger clone, so this may be a sequencing read error. V is TRBV3-1 and J is TRBJ2-7; D possibly corresponds to TRBD1 (6 bases). The CDR3 has 14 residues. The germline V gene encodes CDR1 LGHDT and CDR2 YNNKEL (reference sequence). CDR3 protein: CASSPGQYMYGQYF. As DNA, the CDR3 is TGTGCCAGCAGCCCAGGACAGTATATGTACGGGCAGTACTTC.